The 16 T cell receptor beta chains presented below share a single source sample, sequenced in a study of CD8+CD57+ T cells in acquired aplastic anemia. TCR beta VDJ combinations and CDR3 sequences were profiled from genomic DNA. TCRdb passed the reads through MiXCR, listing each CDR3 protein once. The profile shows hundreds of thousands of distinct CDR3 sequences, roughly 64% of them singletons. Sequenced material: sorted CD4+, CD8+, or CD8+CD57+ T cells (not recorded which) from PBMCs. These receptors came from a human donor in good health, serving as a control.

Regarding this clonotype: An end of the junction differs from the germline gene, which may be a read error. J is TRBJ1-1 and V is TRBV7-2; 7 nucleotides line up with TRBD1. This CDR3 has 14 amino acids. Germline CDR1 reads SGHTA; CDR2 reads FQGNSA. CDR3 DNA sequence: TGTGCCAGCAGCGTATCAGGGGGGAACACTGAAACATTTTTT. As protein: CASSVSGGNTETFF. The whole variable domain, remainder taken from reference TRBV7-2 and TRBJ1-1, is GAGVSQSPSNKVTEKGKDVELRCDPISGHTALYWYRQSLGQGLEFLIYFQGNSAPDKSGLPSDRFSAERTGGSVSTLTIQRTQQEDSAVYLCASSVSGGNTETFFGQGTRLTVV.

Remarks on this clonotype: The germline gene is not matched at one end of the junction; a read error may be the cause. The rearrangement links TRBV7-2 to TRBJ2-3; D uncertain. This CDR3 is built from 14 residues. CDR1 SGHTA and CDR2 FQGNSA come from the germline V gene. CDR3 bases: TGTGCCAGCAGCTTGACAACTAATGAAAAACCGTTTTTTTTT. Its protein product is CASSLTTNEKPFFF. Complete variable domain (other parts from reference TRBV7-2 and TRBJ2-3): GAGVSQSPSNKVTEKGKDVELRCDPISGHTALYWYRQSLGQGLEFLIYFQGNSAPDKSGLPSDRFSAERTGGSVSTLTIQRTQQEDSAVYLCASSLTTNEKPFFFGPGTRLTVL.

This clonotype showed up many times. This sequence joins TRBV15 and TRBJ1-4; D is ambiguous. This CDR3 has 13 amino acids. Between the trimmed V and J ends, which lost 3 bases and 8 bases, there was a span of 10 bases. Germline V CDR1 and CDR2: LNHNV, YYDKDF (reference sequence). CDR3 nucleotide sequence: TGTGCCACCAGCAGGGCGTCCATAGAAAAACTGTTTTTT. It specifies CATSRASIEKLFF.

V is TRBV7-2 and J is TRBJ2-5; D may be TRBD1 or TRBD2 (7 bases each). Trimming shortened V by 0 bases and J by 11 bases, and 22 bases separated the two germline ends. The germline gives CDR1 SGHTA, CDR2 FQGNSA. This CDR3 is 16 amino acids long. CDR3: CASSLAIREAGTAQYF. The CDR3 DNA reads TGTGCCAGCAGCTTAGCGATACGGGAGGCAGGGACAGCTCAGTACTTC.

Concerning this clonotype itself: One end of the junction fails to match germline, which may point to a read error. The gene calls are TRBV9 and TRBJ1-2; perhaps TRBD1 as D (6 bases). This CDR3 comprises 15 residues. The germline gives CDR1 SGDLS, CDR2 YYNGEE. CDR3 bases: TGTGCCACCAGCAGTGTAGCGGCGGGGGGCAATGGCTACACCTTC. It is translated as CATSSVAAGGNGYTF. Looking up the rest from reference TRBV9 and TRBJ1-2 gives the full variable domain: DSGVTQTPKHLITATGQRVTLRCSPRSGDLSVYWYQQSLDQGLQFLIQYYNGEERAKGNILERFSAQQFPDLHSELNLSSLELGDSALYFCATSSVAAGGNGYTFGSGTRLTVV.

Turning to this clonotype: The junction shows a germline mismatch at one end, possibly a read error. V is TRBV14 and J is TRBJ2-1; TRBD1 matches at 8 bases. Germline CDR1 SGHDN, CDR2 FVKESK. This CDR3 is built from 14 residues. The CDR3 DNA reads TGTGCCAGCAGCCAAGCTTATACAGGGGGTGCTAATGTCTTC. Protein product: CASSQAYTGGANVF.

Details on this clonotype: With a much larger clone just one base away, this may be a read error. V is TRBV5-1 and J is TRBJ1-5, with D uncertain. This CDR3 comprises 15 residues. In germline, CDR1 is SGHRS, CDR2 YFSETQ. The V end was cut by 3 bases, the J end by 8 bases, with 18 bases between. CDR3 coding DNA: TGCGCCAGCAGCTCGTACGGCGGGGAAAGGGAGCCCCAGCATTTT. Translation gives CASSSYGGEREPQHF.

This clonotype occurred once. The CDR3 DNA sequence: TGCAGTGCTAGAGATCGCTCCCAAGAGACCCAGTACTTC. Translation: CSARDRSQETQYF. The chain combines TRBV20-1 with TRBJ2-5; no clear D. The CDR3 contains 13 residues. Germline V gene sequence: CDR1 DFQATT, CDR2 SNEGSKA (reference sequence). Trimming shortened V by 0 bases and J by 1 base, and 6 bases separated the two germline ends.

This clonotype occurred many times. The V and J genes are TRBV5-1 and TRBJ2-6, with TRBD1 matching over 7 bases. CDR3 length: 16 residues. V lost 0 bases and J lost 3; bases outside the gene matches: 3. Germline assignment: CDR1 SGHRS and CDR2 YFSETQ. The CDR3 DNA reads as TGCGCCAGCAGCTTGGTGGCAGGGGGTGGGGCCAACGTCCTGACTTTC. The encoded protein is CASSLVAGGGANVLTF. The variable domain in full, with the rest retrieved from reference TRBV5-1 and TRBJ2-6, is KAGVTQTPRYLIKTRGQQVTLSCSPISGHRSVSWYQQTPGQGLQFLFEYFSETQRNKGNFPGRFSGRQFSNSRSEMNVSTLELGDSALYLCASSLVAGGGANVLTFGAGSRLTVL.

This chain joins TRBV9 and TRBJ2-6; no clear D gene. V was shortened by 7 bases and J by 0 bases, with 17 bases between the two germline ends. The CDR3 runs to 17 residues. CDR1 and CDR2 from the germline V gene are SGDLS and YYNGEE. In nucleotides, the CDR3 is TGTGCCAGCTCAGTGGCAGCTCAACCCTCTGGGGCCAACGTCCTGACTTTC. As protein: CASSVAAQPSGANVLTF.

This clonotype occurred a few times. The chain couples TRBV27 to TRBJ2-5, with no clear D. The CDR3 consists of 13 residues. V was clipped by 0 bases and J by 5 bases, with 7 bases between them. CDR1 is MNHEY and CDR2 is SMNVEV in the germline V gene (reference sequence). The CDR3 reads CASSLSRLETQYF. CDR3 DNA: TGTGCCAGCAGTTTATCGCGGTTGGAGACCCAGTACTTC.

To note about this clonotype: No conserved phenylalanine or tryptophan ends this CDR3, so it is likely a read error. No DNA is shown, since the ends of the CDR3 on it are uncertain; the CDR3 is the one TCRdb lists. V usage is TRBV7-8 and J usage is TRBJ2-7; TRBD1 reflects the table's D call only, with no check against the DNA. The CDR3 is 12 amino acids long, termini counted. The germline gives CDR1 SGHVS, CDR2 FQNEAQ. CDR3 sequence reads: CASSQGVCGQYL.

In regard to this clonotype: Germline is not matched at one junction end, which may reflect a read error. The genes are TRBV7-6 and TRBJ2-3, with TRBD1 identical over 7 bases. The CDR3 consists of 15 residues. The germline gives CDR1 SGHVS, CDR2 FNYEAQ. CDR3 protein: CATSARQTGTATQYF. The CDR3 region has the DNA TGTGCCACCAGCGCGCGACAGACTGGGACAGCTACGCAGTATTTT.

This clonotype was counted only a few times. Germline and junction disagree at one end, which may indicate a read error. The V call is TRBV19, the J call TRBJ1-2, with D possibly being TRBD1 (6 bases). This CDR3 comprises 14 residues. CDR1 is LNHDA, CDR2 SQIVND, per germline (reference sequence). The CDR3: CASGIEGGNYGYTF. CDR3 sequence (DNA): TGTGCCAGTGGTATAGAGGGGGGGAATTATGGCTACACCTTC.

The rearrangement uses TRBV7-9 and TRBJ1-2, with D perhaps TRBD1 (5 bases). Germline V gene lookup returns CDR1 SEHNR and CDR2 FQNEAQ (reference sequence). Trimming removed 1 base at V and 12 bases at J, with 18 bases between. The CDR3 loop spans 14 amino acids. DNA of the CDR3: TGTGCCAGCAGCTTAGTGAGAGGGGACTCTGGAAACACCTTC. Translated: CASSLVRGDSGNTF.

The chain has TRBV3-1 and TRBJ1-1; tentatively, D is TRBD1 (5 bases). Trimming pared 4 bases from V and 0 bases from J, leaving 12 bases between. CDR1 and CDR2 (germline): LGHDT, YNNKEL (reference sequence). CDR3 length: 15 residues. The CDR3 loop is CASSRRQSMNTEAFF. Here the CDR3 DNA reads TGTGCCAGCAGCCGCCGACAGTCTATGAACACTGAAGCTTTCTTT.